This entry lists 16 T cell receptor beta chains sequenced from one sample in a study of T cells expressing NK-cell markers. Reprocessing the 5' RACE reads, TCRdb reports a single entry for every CDR3 protein and omits DNA. Its table records a few hundred thousand distinct CDR3 sequences. The sequencing input was blood T cells: a sorted CD56 or NKG2C T cell subset, CD4+ or CD8+ T cells, or bulk PBMC T cells (not recorded which). The receptors stem from a man aged 18 to 70 in good health.

The chain uses TRBV10-3 and TRBJ2-3; checking the TCRdb D call of TRBD1 is not possible without DNA. The CDR3 is 14 residues long. Germline V lookup: CDR1 ENHRY, CDR2 SYGVKD. The CDR3 sequence: CAISAGVGTDTQYF.

This rearrangement joins TRBV30 to TRBJ1-1. The CDR3 sequence is 11 residues long. From germline, CDR1 is GTSNPN and CDR2 SVGIG (reference sequence). The CDR3 loop reads CAWSPGLEAFF.

The chain uses TRBV11-2 and TRBJ2-1; with no DNA, the TCRdb D assignment of TRBD2 cannot be verified. Germline assignment: CDR1 SGHAT and CDR2 FQNNGV. The CDR3 runs to 20 residues. This chain's CDR3 is CASATDRGLAGGTLYNEQFF. Variable domain in full (rest from reference TRBV11-2 and TRBJ2-1): EAGVAQSPRYKIIEKRQSVAFWCNPISGHATLYWYQQILGQGPKLLIQFQNNGVVDDSQLPKDRFSAERLKGVDSTLKIQPAKLEDSAVYLCASATDRGLAGGTLYNEQFFGPGTRLTVL.

The chain combines TRBV5-1 with TRBJ2-7; the D call of TRBD2 rests on TCRdb alone, since no DNA is present to check it. The CDR3 runs to 16 residues. Germline CDR1 and CDR2: SGHRS and YFSETQ. The chain's CDR3 is CASSRTSGGVSYEQYF.

This chain uses TRBV29-1 with TRBJ1-1. The CDR3 has 15 amino acids. Germline V gene sequence: CDR1 SQVTM, CDR2 ANQGSEA. CDR3 sequence reads: CSVEDELAENTEAFF. Full variable domain (rest looked up from reference TRBV29-1 and TRBJ1-1): SAVISQKPSRDICQRGTSLTIQCQVDSQVTMMFWYRQQPGQSLTLIATANQGSEATYESGFVIDKFPISRPNLTFSTLTVSNMSPEDSSIYLCSVEDELAENTEAFFGQGTRLTVV.

This chain links TRBV7-3 with TRBJ2-3; the D gene TCRdb calls, TRBD1, cannot be checked with no DNA. The CDR3 runs 14 residues. Germline V gives CDR1 SGHTA, CDR2 FQGTGA. The CDR3 is CASSLTGQSDTQYF.

The chain recombines TRBV15 with TRBJ1-2; TCRdb gives TRBD1 as the D gene, but with no DNA this cannot be confirmed. Germline loops: CDR1 LNHNV, CDR2 YYDKDF (reference sequence). This CDR3 has 16 amino acids. The chain's CDR3 is CATREAGQPEGYGYTF.

The J gene is TRBJ2-4, the V gene TRBV3-1; TCRdb gives TRBD1 as the D gene, but with no DNA this cannot be confirmed. The CDR3 consists of 14 residues. Germline-derived CDR1 and CDR2 are LGHDT and YNNKEL (reference sequence). This chain's CDR3 is CASSQNGGQNIQYF.

The J gene is TRBJ2-7, the V gene TRBV7-2; TCRdb's assignment of TRBD2 cannot be checked, as there is no DNA. Germline CDR1 SGHTA, CDR2 FQGNSA. This CDR3 region has 15 residues. Here the CDR3 reads CASSLEIAGGHEQYF.

The V call is TRBV5-1, the J call TRBJ2-5. Looked up from germline, CDR1 is SGHRS and CDR2 is YFSETQ. The CDR3 runs 15 residues. CDR3 protein: CASSLGFGQQETQYF.

This chain joins TRBV7-2 and TRBJ2-7; checking the TCRdb D call of TRBD2 is not possible without DNA. The CDR3 contains 14 residues. Germline V lookup: CDR1 SGHTA, CDR2 FQGNSA. The CDR3 protein is CASSLGGLTPEQYF.

The rearrangement uses TRBV11-3 and TRBJ2-2; TCRdb selects TRBD1, and the lack of DNA leaves this call unchecked. In germline, CDR1 is SGHNT, CDR2 YENEEA. The CDR3 has 16 residues. CDR3 amino acids: CASSRLGQTNTGELFF. Supplemented by reference TRBV11-3 and TRBJ2-2, the full variable domain reads EAGVVQSPRYKIIEKKQPVAFWCNPISGHNTLYWYLQNLGQGPELLIRYENEEAVDDSQLPKDRFSAERLKGVDSTLKIQPAELGDSAVYLCASSRLGQTNTGELFFGEGSRLTVL.

The rearrangement links TRBV19 to TRBJ2-1. This CDR3 is 17 amino acids long. CDR1 and CDR2 (germline): LNHDA, SQIVND (reference sequence). Here the CDR3 reads CASSIGPQPFAYNEQFF.

The gene calls are TRBV12-3 or TRBV12-4 and TRBJ1-1; without DNA, the TCRdb call of TRBD1 cannot be checked. The CDR3 covers 14 residues. CDR3: CASRGGHPNTEAFF.

This chain uses TRBV21-1 with TRBJ2-3; lacking DNA, the TRBD1 call made by TCRdb goes unchecked. TRBV21-1 is recorded as a pseudogene. The CDR3 extends over 16 amino acids. CDR3 region: CASSKVGTGRTDTQYF.

This chain links TRBV12-3 or TRBV12-4 with TRBJ1-2. There are 13 residues in the CDR3. The CDR3 sequence: CASSLRAPYGYTF.